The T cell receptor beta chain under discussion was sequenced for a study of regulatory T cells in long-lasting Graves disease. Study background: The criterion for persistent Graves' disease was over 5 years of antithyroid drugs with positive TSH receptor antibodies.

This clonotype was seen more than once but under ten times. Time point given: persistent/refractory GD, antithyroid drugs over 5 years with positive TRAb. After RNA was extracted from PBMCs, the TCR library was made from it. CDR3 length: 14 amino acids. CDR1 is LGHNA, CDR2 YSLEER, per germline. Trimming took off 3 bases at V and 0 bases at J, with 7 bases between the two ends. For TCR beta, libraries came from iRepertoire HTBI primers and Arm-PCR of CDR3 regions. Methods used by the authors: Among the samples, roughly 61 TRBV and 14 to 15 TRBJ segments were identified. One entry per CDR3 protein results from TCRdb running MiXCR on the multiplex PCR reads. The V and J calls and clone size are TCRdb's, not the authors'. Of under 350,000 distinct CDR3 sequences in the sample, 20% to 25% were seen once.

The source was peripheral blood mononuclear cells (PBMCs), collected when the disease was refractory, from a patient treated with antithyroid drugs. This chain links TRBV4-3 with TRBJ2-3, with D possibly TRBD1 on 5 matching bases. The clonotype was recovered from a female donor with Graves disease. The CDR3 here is CASSQGLSTDTQYF. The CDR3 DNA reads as TGCGCCAGCAGCCAGGGGCTGAGCACAGATACGCAGTATTTT.